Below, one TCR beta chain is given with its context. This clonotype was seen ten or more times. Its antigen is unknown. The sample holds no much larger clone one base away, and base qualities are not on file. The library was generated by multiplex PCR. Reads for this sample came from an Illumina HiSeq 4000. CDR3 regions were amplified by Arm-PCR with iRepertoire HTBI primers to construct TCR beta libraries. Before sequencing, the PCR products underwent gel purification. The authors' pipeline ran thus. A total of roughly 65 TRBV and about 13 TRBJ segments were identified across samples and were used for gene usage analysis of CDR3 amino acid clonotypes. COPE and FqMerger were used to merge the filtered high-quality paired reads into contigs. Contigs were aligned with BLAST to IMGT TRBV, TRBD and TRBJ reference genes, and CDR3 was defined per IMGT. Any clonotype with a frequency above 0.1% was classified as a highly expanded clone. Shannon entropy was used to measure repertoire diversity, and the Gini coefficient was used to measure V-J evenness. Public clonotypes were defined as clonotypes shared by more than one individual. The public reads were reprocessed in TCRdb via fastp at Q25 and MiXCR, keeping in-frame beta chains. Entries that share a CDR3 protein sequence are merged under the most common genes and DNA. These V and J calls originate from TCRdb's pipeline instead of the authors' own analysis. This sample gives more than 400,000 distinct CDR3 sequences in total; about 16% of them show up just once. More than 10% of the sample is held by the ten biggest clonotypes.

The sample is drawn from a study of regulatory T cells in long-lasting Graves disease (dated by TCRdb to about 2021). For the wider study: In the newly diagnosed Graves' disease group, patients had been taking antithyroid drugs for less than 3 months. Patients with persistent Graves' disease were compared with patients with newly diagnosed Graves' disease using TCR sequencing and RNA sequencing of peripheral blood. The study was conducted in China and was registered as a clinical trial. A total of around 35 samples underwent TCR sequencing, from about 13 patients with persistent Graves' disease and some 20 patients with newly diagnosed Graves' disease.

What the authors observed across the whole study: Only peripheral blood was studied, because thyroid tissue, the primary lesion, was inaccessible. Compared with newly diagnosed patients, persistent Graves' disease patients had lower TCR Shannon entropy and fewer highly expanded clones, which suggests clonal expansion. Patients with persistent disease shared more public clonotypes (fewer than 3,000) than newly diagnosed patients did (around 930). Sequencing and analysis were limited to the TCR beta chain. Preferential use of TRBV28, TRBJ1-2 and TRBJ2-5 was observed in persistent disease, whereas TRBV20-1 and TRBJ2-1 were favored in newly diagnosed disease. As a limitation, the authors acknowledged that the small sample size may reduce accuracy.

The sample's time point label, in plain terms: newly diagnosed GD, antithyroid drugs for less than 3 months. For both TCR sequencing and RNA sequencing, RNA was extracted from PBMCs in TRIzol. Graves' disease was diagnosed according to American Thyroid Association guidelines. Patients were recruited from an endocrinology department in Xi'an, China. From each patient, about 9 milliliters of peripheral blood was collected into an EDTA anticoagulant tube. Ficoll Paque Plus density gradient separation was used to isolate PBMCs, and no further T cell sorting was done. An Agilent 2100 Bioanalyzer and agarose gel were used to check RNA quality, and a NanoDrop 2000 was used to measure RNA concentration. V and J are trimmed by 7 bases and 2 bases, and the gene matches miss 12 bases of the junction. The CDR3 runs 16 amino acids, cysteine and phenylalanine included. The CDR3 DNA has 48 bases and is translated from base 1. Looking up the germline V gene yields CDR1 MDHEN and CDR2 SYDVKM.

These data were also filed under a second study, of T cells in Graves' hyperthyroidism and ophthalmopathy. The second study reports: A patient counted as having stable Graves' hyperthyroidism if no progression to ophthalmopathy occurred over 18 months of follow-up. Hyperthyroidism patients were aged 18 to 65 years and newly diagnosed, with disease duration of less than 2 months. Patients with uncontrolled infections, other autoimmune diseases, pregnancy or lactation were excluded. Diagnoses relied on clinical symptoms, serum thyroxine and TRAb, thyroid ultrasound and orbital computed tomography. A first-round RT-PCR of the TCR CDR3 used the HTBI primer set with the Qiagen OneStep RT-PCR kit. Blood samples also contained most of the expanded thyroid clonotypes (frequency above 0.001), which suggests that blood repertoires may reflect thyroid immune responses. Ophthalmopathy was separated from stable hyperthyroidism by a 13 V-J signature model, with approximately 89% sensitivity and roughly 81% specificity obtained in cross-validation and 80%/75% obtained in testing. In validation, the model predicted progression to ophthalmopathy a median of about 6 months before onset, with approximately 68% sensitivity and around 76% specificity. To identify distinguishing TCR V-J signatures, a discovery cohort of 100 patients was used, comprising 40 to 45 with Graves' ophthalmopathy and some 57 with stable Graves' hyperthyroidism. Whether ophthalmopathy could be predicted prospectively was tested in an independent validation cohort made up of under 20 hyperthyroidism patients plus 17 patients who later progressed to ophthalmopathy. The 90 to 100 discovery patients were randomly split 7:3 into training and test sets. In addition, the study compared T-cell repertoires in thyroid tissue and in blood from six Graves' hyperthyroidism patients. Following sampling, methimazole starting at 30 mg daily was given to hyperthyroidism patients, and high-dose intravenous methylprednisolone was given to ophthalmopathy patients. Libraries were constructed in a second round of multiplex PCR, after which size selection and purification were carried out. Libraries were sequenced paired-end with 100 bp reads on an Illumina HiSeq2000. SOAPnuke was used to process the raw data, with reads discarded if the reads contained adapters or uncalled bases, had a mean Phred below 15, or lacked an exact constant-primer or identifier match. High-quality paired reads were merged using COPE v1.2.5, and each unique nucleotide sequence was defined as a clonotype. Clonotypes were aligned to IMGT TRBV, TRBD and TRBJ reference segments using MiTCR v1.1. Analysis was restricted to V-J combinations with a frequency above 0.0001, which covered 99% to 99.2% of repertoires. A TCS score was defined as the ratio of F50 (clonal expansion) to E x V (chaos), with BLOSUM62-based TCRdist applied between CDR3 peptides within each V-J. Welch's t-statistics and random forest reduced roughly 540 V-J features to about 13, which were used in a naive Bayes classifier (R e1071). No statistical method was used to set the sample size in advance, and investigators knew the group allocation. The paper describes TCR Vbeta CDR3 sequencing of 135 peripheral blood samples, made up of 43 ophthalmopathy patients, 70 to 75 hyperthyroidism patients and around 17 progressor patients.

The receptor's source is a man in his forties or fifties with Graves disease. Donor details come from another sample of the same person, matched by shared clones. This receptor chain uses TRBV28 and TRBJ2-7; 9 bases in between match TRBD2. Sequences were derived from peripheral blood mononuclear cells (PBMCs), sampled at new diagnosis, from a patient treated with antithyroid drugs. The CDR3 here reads CASMAVLAGPTYEQYF. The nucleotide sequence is TGTGCCAGCATGGCCGTGCTAGCGGGGCCTACCTACGAGCAGTACTTC. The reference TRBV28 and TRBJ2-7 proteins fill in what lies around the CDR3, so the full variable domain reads DVKVTQSSRYLVKRTGEKVFLECVQDMDHENMFWYRQDPGLGLRLIYFSYDVKMKEKGDIPEGYSVSREKKERFSLILESASTNQTSMYLCASMAVLAGPTYEQYFGPGTRLTVT.